Shown below are 22 T cell receptor beta chains from a single sample sequenced in a study of T cell repertoires in cytomegalovirus infection. Their antigens remain unidentified. From the reads, TCRdb called clonotypes with MiXCR, one entry per CDR3 protein. Of about 480,000 distinct CDR3 sequences listed, more than 30% are singletons. The sample consisted of cultured PBMCs, taken from culture after CMV antigen stimulation. Every receptor here comes from a human donor in good health (CMV status not recorded). Some clones in this sample may be carry-over from other donors' samples.

The rearrangement uses TRBV11-3 and TRBJ2-1; D gene ambiguous. The CDR3 contains 13 residues. V gave up 0 bases and J gave up 10 bases, with 10 bases separating them. Germline CDR1 SGHNT, CDR2 YENEEA. The DNA for the CDR3 is TGTGCCAGCAGCTTAGATGGGATTGGCGAGCAGTTCTTC. It yields the protein CASSLDGIGEQFF.

V usage is TRBV6-6 and J usage is TRBJ1-5, with unresolved D. Germline loops: CDR1 MNHNY, CDR2 SVGAGI (reference sequence). This CDR3 has 11 residues. V was pared by 6 bases and J by 4 bases, with 4 bases between. CDR3 region: CASSTNQPQHF. In DNA, the CDR3 is TGTGCCAGCAGCACAAATCAGCCCCAGCATTTT.

V usage is TRBV7-2 and J usage is TRBJ1-2, with 9 bases identical to TRBD1. The V segment lost 4 bases and the J segment 2 bases; nucleotides outside the gene matches: 5. Germline V gene data show CDR1 as SGHTA and CDR2 as FQGNSA. The CDR3 contains 15 residues. CDR3: CASSSPDRGNYGYTF. CDR3 nucleotide sequence: TGTGCCAGCAGCTCTCCGGACAGGGGAAACTATGGCTACACCTTC. The whole variable domain, remainder taken from reference TRBV7-2 and TRBJ1-2, is GAGVSQSPSNKVTEKGKDVELRCDPISGHTALYWYRQSLGQGLEFLIYFQGNSAPDKSGLPSDRFSAERTGGSVSTLTIQRTQQEDSAVYLCASSSPDRGNYGYTFGSGTRLTVV.

This clonotype has a handful of counts. The CDR3 sequence: CASSPSGSAGYEQYV. The CDR3 coding sequence is TGTGCCAGTAGCCCCAGCGGGAGTGCGGGTTACGAGCAGTACGTC. V and J are TRBV19 and TRBJ2-7; 8 bases line up with TRBD2. The CDR3 covers 15 residues. J lost 4 bases, V lost 6 bases, and 11 bases had no gene match. Germline V gives CDR1 LNHDA, CDR2 SQIVND (reference sequence).

This clonotype was recorded a few times. The chain recombines TRBV20-1 with TRBJ1-2; D gene unclear. Germline CDR1 reads DFQATT; CDR2 reads SNEGSKA (reference sequence). This CDR3 spans 13 amino acids. Trimming left V 4 bases short and J 1 base short, with 10 bases between. The CDR3 DNA is TGCAGTGCTACCCCCCCCAATAACTATGGCTACACCTTC. Protein: CSATPPNNYGYTF.

This clonotype was recorded once. The rearrangement joins TRBV6-4 to TRBJ2-7; 12 positions agree with TRBD2. From germline, CDR1 is MRHNA and CDR2 SNTAGT. The V gene end was trimmed by 8 bases and the J gene end by 10 bases; junction bases not matched to a gene: 9. This CDR3 is built from 13 residues. The CDR3 here is CASSRKTSGSQYV. The CDR3 DNA follows: TGTGCCAGCTCGAGAAAGACTAGCGGGAGCCAGTACGTC.

This clonotype showed up just once. The chain uses TRBV4-2 and TRBJ2-1; D assignment may be TRBD1 or TRBD2 (5 bases each). The CDR3 runs 15 residues. Trimming cost V 3 bases and J 8 bases, with 17 bases left between them. The germline V gene encodes CDR1 LGHNA and CDR2 YNFKEQ. The CDR3 DNA reads TGTGCCAGCAGCCACACGGGGACCCTGTCCTATGAGCAGTTCTTC. Translating it yields CASSHTGTLSYEQFF.

The chain couples TRBV19 to TRBJ1-2, with D possibly being TRBD1 (6 bases). Germline V lookup: CDR1 LNHDA, CDR2 SQIVND (reference sequence). V was trimmed by 3 bases and J by 6 bases, leaving 11 bases between them. The CDR3 contains 13 residues. The CDR3 sequence is CASSMAEGDGYTF. CDR3 DNA sequence: TGTGCCAGTAGTATGGCTGAGGGGGATGGCTACACCTTC.

CDR3 DNA: TGTGCCAGCAGGACGGGACAGGGGTCCTACGAGCAGTACTTC. The encoded protein is CASRTGQGSYEQYF. J is TRBJ2-7 and V is TRBV12-3 or TRBV12-4; 10 positions agree with TRBD1. The J segment lost 1 base and the V segment lost 6 bases, leaving 3 bases of the junction unmatched. This CDR3 contains 14 residues.

The rearrangement links TRBV7-9 to TRBJ2-7; D gene uncertain. V dropped 7 bases and J dropped 4 bases, with 8 bases sitting between them. CDR1 and CDR2 (germline): SEHNR, FQNEAQ (reference sequence). There are 11 residues in the CDR3. The CDR3: CASIGFYEQYF. The DNA of the CDR3 is TGTGCCAGCATCGGGTTTTACGAGCAGTACTTC.

V gene TRBV20-1 combines with J gene TRBJ2-3; the D is unclear. The CDR3 spans 13 residues. Trimming took 7 bases from V and 4 from J, leaving 15 bases between them. CDR1 is DFQATT, CDR2 SNEGSKA, per germline (reference sequence). CDR3 protein: CSGTSVVSDTQYF. The CDR3, as DNA: TGCAGTGGGACCTCAGTAGTGTCAGATACGCAGTATTTT.

The chain joins TRBV27 to TRBJ2-1; 16 nucleotides agree with TRBD2. CDR1 is MNHEY and CDR2 is SMNVEV in the germline V gene (reference sequence). The CDR3 has 17 residues. V was pared by 2 bases and J by 9 bases, with 7 bases of the junction left unmatched. This chain's CDR3 is CASSLLGTSGRAAEQFF. In DNA, the CDR3 is TGTGCCAGCAGTTTACTAGGGACTAGCGGGAGGGCCGCTGAGCAGTTCTTC.

This clonotype was recorded a few times. The J gene is TRBJ2-6, the V gene TRBV7-9; D is unclear. The CDR3 has 15 residues. V was pared by 1 base and J by 2 bases, with 6 bases between. CDR1 SEHNR and CDR2 FQNEAQ come from the germline V gene (reference sequence). The CDR3 protein is CASSLGATGANVLTF. Here the CDR3 DNA reads TGTGCCAGCAGCTTAGGGGCGACTGGGGCCAACGTCCTGACTTTC.

This rearrangement joins TRBV7-8 to TRBJ1-6, with D tentatively TRBD1 (5 bases). The CDR3 spans 18 residues. Germline V gene data show CDR1 as SGHVS and CDR2 as FQNEAQ. Trimming pared 3 bases from V and 7 bases from J, leaving 22 bases between. CDR3 protein: CASSLSAMGPRGNSPLHF. The CDR3 DNA is TGTGCCAGCAGCTTGAGCGCCATGGGACCGCGAGGGAATTCACCCCTCCACTTT.

The gene calls are TRBV6-2 or TRBV6-3 and TRBJ2-1; the D gene is possibly TRBD2 (6 bases). V lost 6 bases and J 0 bases, leaving 12 bases between the germline ends. The CDR3 is 15 amino acids. From germline, CDR1 is MNHEY and CDR2 SVGEGT. CDR3 DNA: TGTGCCAGCAGGTGGAGGGTGAGCTCCTACAATGAGCAGTTCTTC. Translation: CASRWRVSSYNEQFF.

CDR3 region: CASSQGGGGLYEQYF. CDR3 in DNA: TGCGCCAGCAGCCAAGGCGGGGGGGGGCTTTACGAGCAGTACTTC. The chain couples TRBV4-3 to TRBJ2-7, with TRBD2 matching 9 bases. CDR1 LGHNA and CDR2 YSLEER come from the germline V gene. This CDR3 is built from 15 residues. Trimming took 1 base from V and 4 from J; bases not matched to a gene: 5.

The V gene is TRBV5-1, the J gene TRBJ2-3; tentative D call: TRBD2 (5 bases). Germline assignment: CDR1 SGHRS and CDR2 YFSETQ. V gave up 0 bases and J gave up 1 base, with 9 bases separating them. This CDR3 has 15 amino acids. In nucleotides, the CDR3 is TGCGCCAGCAGCTTGGAGAGCGGAGGCACAGATACGCAGTATTTT. It translates to CASSLESGGTDTQYF.

Only a few counts were recorded for this clonotype. The chain joins TRBV5-1 to TRBJ2-4; D is undetermined. The CDR3 is made up of 14 amino acids. The germline CDR1 and CDR2 sequences are SGHRS and YFSETQ. The ends were cut back, 1 base at V and 2 bases at J, with 7 bases in the middle. The CDR3 is CASSLFVTKNIQYF. The CDR3 nucleotides are TGCGCCAGCAGCTTGTTTGTAACCAAAAACATTCAGTACTTC.

The gene calls are TRBV7-2 and TRBJ2-3; maybe TRBD2 (5 bases). Trimming left V 5 bases short and J 2 bases short, with 14 bases between. Germline CDR1 is SGHTA and CDR2 is FQGNSA. This CDR3 is 15 amino acids long. The DNA of the CDR3 is TGTGCCAGCAGCCGCGTTAGCGCATACACAGATACGCAGTATTTT. Protein product: CASSRVSAYTDTQYF.

The chain joins TRBV6-5 to TRBJ2-7; 9 nucleotides align to TRBD1. J gave up 5 bases and V 4 bases, and 6 bases lay outside the gene matches. The CDR3 loop spans 14 amino acids. Per germline, CDR1 MNHEY and CDR2 SVGAGI. The CDR3: CASSLNRDRDEQYV. The CDR3 DNA follows: TGTGCCAGCAGTTTAAACCGGGACAGGGACGAGCAGTACGTC.

This chain uses TRBV27 with TRBJ1-2; D is unresolved. Trimming took off 2 bases at V and 5 bases at J, with 9 bases between the two ends. The CDR3 runs to 13 residues. From germline, CDR1 is MNHEY and CDR2 SMNVEV (reference sequence). The CDR3 loop reads CASSLRKGYGYTF. DNA for the CDR3: TGTGCCAGCAGTTTAAGAAAAGGATATGGCTACACCTTC.

This clonotype was seen only a few times. The rearrangement uses TRBV6-1 and TRBJ2-7; D not certain. The CDR3 is made up of 15 amino acids. The V gene lost 7 bases and the J gene lost 0 bases, with 16 bases spanning the gap. Germline CDR1 reads MNHNS; CDR2 reads SASEGT. The CDR3 spells CASIGHSLSSYEQYF. The CDR3, as DNA: TGTGCCAGCATCGGTCACAGCTTGAGCTCCTACGAGCAGTACTTC.